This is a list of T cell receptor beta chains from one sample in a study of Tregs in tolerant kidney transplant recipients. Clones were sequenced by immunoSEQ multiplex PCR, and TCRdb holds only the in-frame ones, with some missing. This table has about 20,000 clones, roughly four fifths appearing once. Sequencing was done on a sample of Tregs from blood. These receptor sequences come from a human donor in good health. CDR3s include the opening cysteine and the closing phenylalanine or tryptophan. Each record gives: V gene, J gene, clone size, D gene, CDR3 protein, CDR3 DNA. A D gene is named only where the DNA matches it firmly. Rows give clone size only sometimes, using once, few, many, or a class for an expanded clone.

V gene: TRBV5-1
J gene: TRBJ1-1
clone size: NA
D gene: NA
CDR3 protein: CASSLAGVWYTEAFF
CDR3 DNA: TGCGCCAGCAGCTTGGCCGGGGTGTGGTACACTGAAGCTTTCTTT

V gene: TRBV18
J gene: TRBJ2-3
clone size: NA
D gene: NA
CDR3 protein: CASSPANTDTQYF
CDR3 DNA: TGTGCCAGCTCACCAGCCAACACAGATACGCAGTATTTT

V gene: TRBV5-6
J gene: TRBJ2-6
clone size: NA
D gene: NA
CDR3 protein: CASSRGGAGANVLTF
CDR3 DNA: TGTGCCAGCAGTCGGGGAGGCGCTGGGGCCAACGTCCTGACTTTC

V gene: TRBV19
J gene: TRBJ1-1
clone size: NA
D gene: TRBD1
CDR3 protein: CASSPPTGGGLLEAFF
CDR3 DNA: TGTGCCAGTAGTCCCCCTACAGGGGGCGGTCTACTTGAAGCTTTCTTT

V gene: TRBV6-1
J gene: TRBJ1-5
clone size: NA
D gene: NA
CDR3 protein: CASSGEAVNQPQHF
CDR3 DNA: TGTGCCAGCAGCGGGGAGGCGGTGAATCAGCCCCAGCATTTT

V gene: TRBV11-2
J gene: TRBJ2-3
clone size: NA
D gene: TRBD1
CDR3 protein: CASSLGQGRDTQYF
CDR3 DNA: TGTGCCAGCAGCTTAGGACAGGGGAGAGATACGCAGTATTTT

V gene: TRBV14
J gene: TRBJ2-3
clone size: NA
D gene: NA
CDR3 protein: CASSRWLPRAGTDTQYF
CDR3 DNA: TGTGCCAGCAGCCGATGGCTACCGCGAGCGGGCACAGATACGCAGTATTTT

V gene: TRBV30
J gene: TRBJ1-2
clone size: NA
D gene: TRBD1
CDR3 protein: CALTIQGEGEGYTF
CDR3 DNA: TGTGCCCTGACAATTCAGGGGGAAGGCGAGGGCTACACCTTC

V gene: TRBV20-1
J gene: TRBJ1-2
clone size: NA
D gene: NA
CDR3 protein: CSASGYGYTF
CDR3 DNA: TGCAGTGCTAGCGGTTATGGCTACACCTTC

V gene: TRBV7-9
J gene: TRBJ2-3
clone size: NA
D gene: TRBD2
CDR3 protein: CASSSSGGGTQYF
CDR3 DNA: TGTGCCAGCAGCTCCTCGGGGGGAGGTACGCAGTATTTT

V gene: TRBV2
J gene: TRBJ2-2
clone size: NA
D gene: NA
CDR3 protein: CASSESQGRYTGELFF
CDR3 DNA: TGTGCCAGCAGTGAAAGTCAGGGGCGTTACACCGGGGAGCTGTTTTTT

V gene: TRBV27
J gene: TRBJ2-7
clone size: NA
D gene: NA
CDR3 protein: CASSLRGRPYEQYF
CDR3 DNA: TGTGCCAGCAGTTTACGAGGGAGACCCTACGAGCAGTACTTC

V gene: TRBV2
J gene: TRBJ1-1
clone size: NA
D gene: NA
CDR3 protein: CASSSWTAMNTEAFF
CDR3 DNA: TGTGCCAGCAGTTCTTGGACAGCGATGAACACTGAAGCTTTCTTT

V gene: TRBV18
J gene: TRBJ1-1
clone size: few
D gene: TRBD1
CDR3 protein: CASSLRPGTGAAEAFF
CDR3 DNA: TGTGCCAGCTCCCTACGTCCCGGGACAGGGGCCGCTGAAGCTTTCTTT

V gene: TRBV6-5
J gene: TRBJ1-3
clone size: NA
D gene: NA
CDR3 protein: CASTSRQANTIYF
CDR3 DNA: TGTGCCAGTACTTCGAGGCAAGCCAACACCATATATTTT

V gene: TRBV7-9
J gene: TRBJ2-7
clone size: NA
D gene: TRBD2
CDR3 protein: CASSLVTRTSGTREQYF
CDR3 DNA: TGTGCCAGCAGCTTAGTGACTAGGACTAGCGGGACGCGCGAGCAGTACTTC

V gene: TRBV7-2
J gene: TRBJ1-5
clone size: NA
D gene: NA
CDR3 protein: CASSSNVGLQPQHF
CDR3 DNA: TGTGCCAGCAGCTCAAACGTAGGGCTTCAGCCCCAGCATTTT

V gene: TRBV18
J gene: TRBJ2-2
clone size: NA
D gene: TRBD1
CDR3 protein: CASSPFGQGPTGELFF
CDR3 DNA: TGTGCCAGCTCACCTTTCGGACAGGGACCCACCGGGGAGCTGTTTTTT

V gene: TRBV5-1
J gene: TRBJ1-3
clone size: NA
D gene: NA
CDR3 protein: CASSFVGRGASSGNTIYF
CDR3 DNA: TGCGCCAGCAGCTTCGTTGGTCGCGGGGCGAGCTCTGGAAACACCATATATTTT

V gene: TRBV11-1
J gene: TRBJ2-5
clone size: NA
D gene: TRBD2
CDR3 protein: CASSSPGGSGIGETQYF
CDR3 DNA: TGTGCCAGCAGCTCCCCCGGGGGTAGCGGGATCGGTGAGACCCAGTACTTC

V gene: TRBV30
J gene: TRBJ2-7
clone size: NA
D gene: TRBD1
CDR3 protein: CAWRDRGRRYEQYF
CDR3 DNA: TGTGCCTGGAGAGACAGGGGGCGCAGGTACGAGCAGTACTTC

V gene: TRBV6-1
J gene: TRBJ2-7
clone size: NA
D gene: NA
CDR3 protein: CASSTGPSYEQYF
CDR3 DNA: TGTGCCAGCAGTACGGGGCCGTCCTACGAGCAGTACTTC

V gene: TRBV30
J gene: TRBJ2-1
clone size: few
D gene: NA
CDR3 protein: CAWFGGWGRGNEQFF
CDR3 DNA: TGTGCCTGGTTCGGAGGATGGGGAAGGGGCAATGAGCAGTTCTTC

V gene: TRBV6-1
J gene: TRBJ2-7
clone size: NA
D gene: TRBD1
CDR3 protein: CASTPYWDRRDEQYF
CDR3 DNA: TGTGCCAGCACCCCTTACTGGGACAGGCGCGACGAGCAGTACTTC

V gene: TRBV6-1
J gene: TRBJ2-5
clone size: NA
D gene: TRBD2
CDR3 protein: CATGRFGETQYF
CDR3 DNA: TGTGCCACCGGGAGGTTTGGAGAGACCCAGTACTTC